This T cell receptor (beta chain) came from a study of blood T cell repertoires in COVID-19. TCRdb keeps only in-frame clones here, not all; method: immunoSEQ multiplex PCR. The table has over 95,000 clones, roughly 80% seen once. From germline, CDR1 is LGHDT and CDR2 YNNKEL (reference sequence). The CDR3 covers 15 residues. The germline V and J ends were trimmed by 3 bases and 4 bases, with 15 bases remaining between them. Specimen: peripheral blood. The clonotype originates from a man aged 50 to 59 with acute or convalescent COVID-19. This rearrangement joins TRBV3-1 (or the pseudogene TRBV3-2) to TRBJ1-2; no reliable D call. CDR3 region: CASSQRDSGTYGYTF. In nucleotides, the CDR3 is TGTGCCAGCAGCCAGCGGGATTCGGGAACCTATGGCTACACCTTC.